The next 13 T cell receptor beta chains were all read from a single sample in a study of T cell responses to AZD1222 COVID-19 vaccine. Assay used: immunoSEQ multiplex PCR; TCRdb lists only in-frame clones, some missing. Altogether about 40,000 clones are present, 88% being singletons, with the ten largest covering more than 20%. Specimen: peripheral blood, collected 28 days after the second dose of the MenACWY control vaccine. These TCRs come from an adult who received the MenACWY meningococcal vaccine as a control.

The rearrangement uses TRBV5-4 and TRBJ2-2; D gene unclear. The ends were cut back, 1 base at V and 4 bases at J, with 11 bases in the middle. Germline values: CDR1 SGHNT, CDR2 YYREEE (reference sequence). This CDR3 is 15 amino acids long. CDR3 sequence reads: CASSLSGSFTGELFF. For the CDR3, the DNA is TGTGCCAGCAGCTTGTCCGGGTCCTTCACCGGGGAGCTGTTTTTT.

The J gene is TRBJ2-2, the V gene TRBV7-9; weak D call: TRBD1 (5 bases). Trimming took 1 base from V and 7 from J, leaving 7 bases between them. Germline lookup yields CDR1 SEHNR and CDR2 FQNEAQ (reference sequence). This CDR3 has 13 amino acids. Here the CDR3 reads CASSLEGNGELFF. The CDR3 DNA follows: TGTGCCAGCAGCTTAGAGGGGAACGGGGAGCTGTTTTTT.

The chain couples TRBV10-3 to TRBJ1-4; D is ambiguous. The germline CDR1 and CDR2 sequences are ENHRY and SYGVKD. Trimming shortened V by 3 bases and J by 0 bases, and 8 bases separated the two germline ends. The CDR3 is made up of 15 amino acids. The CDR3 region has the DNA TGTGCCATCAGTGATAAACTTGCAACTAATGAAAAACTGTTTTTT. Encoded protein: CAISDKLATNEKLFF.

This clone was picked up one time. This chain joins TRBV5-6 and TRBJ2-7; D gene unclear. The CDR3 has 14 residues. Between the trimmed V and J ends, which lost 0 bases and 0 bases, there was a span of 7 bases. Germline assignment: CDR1 SGHDT and CDR2 YYEEEE. The CDR3 region is CASSLVGSSYEQYF. CDR3 coding DNA: TGTGCCAGCAGCTTGGTTGGTTCCTCCTACGAGCAGTACTTC.

The chain links TRBV19 to TRBJ1-2, with D maybe TRBD1 (5 bases). CDR3 length: 12 amino acids. Trimming removed 9 bases at V and 6 bases at J, with 14 bases between. Germline CDR1 reads LNHDA; CDR2 reads SQIVND (reference sequence). CDR3 coding DNA: TGTGCCAGCCAGGGCCAGGGTAATGGCTACACCTTC. Its protein product is CASQGQGNGYTF.

This sequence joins TRBV4-1 and TRBJ2-2; D is ambiguous. The CDR3 length is 14 residues. Trimming left V 1 base short and J 2 bases short, with 5 bases between. Germline CDR1 and CDR2: MGHRA and YSYEKL. CDR3 nucleotide sequence: TGCGCCAGCAGCCAAGGTTATAACACCGGGGAGCTGTTTTTT. It translates to CASSQGYNTGELFF.

The rearrangement uses TRBV6-5 and TRBJ1-4; 8 nucleotides match TRBD1. J was trimmed by 6 bases and V by 5 bases; bases with no gene match: 5. CDR3 length equals 14 residues. Per germline, CDR1 MNHEY and CDR2 SVGAGI. CDR3 region: CASSIQGADEKLFF. The CDR3 coding sequence is TGTGCCAGCAGTATCCAGGGGGCAGATGAAAAACTGTTTTTT.

The V call is TRBV27, the J call TRBJ2-2; D tentatively fits TRBD1 or TRBD2 (5 bases each). V lost 6 bases and J 5 bases, leaving 16 bases between the germline ends. CDR3 length: 15 residues. In germline, CDR1 is MNHEY, CDR2 SMNVEV (reference sequence). CDR3: CASRAGTRMTGELFF. CDR3 sequence (DNA): TGTGCCAGCAGGGCCGGGACCAGGATGACCGGGGAGCTGTTTTTT.

This chain uses TRBV30 with TRBJ1-1; D gene unclear. The CDR3 totals 11 residues. Trimming shortened V by 5 bases and J by 7 bases, and 11 bases separated the two germline ends. Germline CDR1 and CDR2: GTSNPN and SVGIG (reference sequence). The DNA for the CDR3 is TGTGCCTGGGTCAAGACGGATGAAGCTTTCTTT. Its protein is CAWVKTDEAFF.

This clone was observed a single time. The chain combines TRBV3-1 (or the pseudogene TRBV3-2) with TRBJ2-2; no reliable D call. Per the germline V gene, CDR1 is LGHDT and CDR2 is YNNKEL (reference sequence). V was cut by 2 bases and J by 5 bases, with 6 bases left in between. This CDR3 has 13 residues. DNA for the CDR3: TGTGCCAGCAGCCAACTCTATACCGGGGAGCTGTTTTTT. Residues: CASSQLYTGELFF.

A few counts support this clone. The genes are TRBV11-2 and TRBJ2-1; perhaps D is TRBD1 or TRBD2 (6 bases each). The CDR3 length is 17 residues. V gave up 6 bases and J gave up 7 bases, with 25 bases separating them. Germline lookup yields CDR1 SGHAT and CDR2 FQNNGV. CDR3 DNA: TGTGCCAGCAGATCAACCAACGGGGGCTGGCGGGCAAATGAGCAGTTCTTC. It translates to CASRSTNGGWRANEQFF.

V and J are TRBV5-3 and TRBJ2-7; no definite D call. TRBV5-3 is treated as an ORF (open reading frame) with a function not yet certain. The CDR3 has 12 residues. V lost 3 bases to trimming and J lost 6 bases, with 10 bases between them. CDR3 loop: CARSSKPLEQYF. CDR3 DNA sequence: TGTGCCAGAAGCTCAAAGCCCCTCGAGCAGTACTTC.

This chain uses TRBV6-1 with TRBJ2-2; no clear D. This CDR3 is 13 amino acids long. CDR1 and CDR2 from the germline V gene are MNHNS and SASEGT. Trimming pared 1 base from V and 6 bases from J, leaving 6 bases between. CDR3 sequence (DNA): TGTGCCAGCAGTGAAGTCGCACCCGGGGAGCTGTTTTTT. Translating it yields CASSEVAPGELFF.